This section outlines one TCR beta chain sequence together with its context. Its antigen remains unknown. The sample comes from a study of CXCR3-negative and CXCR3-positive naive CD8 T cells. Study background: Roughly 1.5 +/- 0.3 million TRB reads came from each library, giving about 140 million in total. Whole-study findings and limits: Diversity ran similarly high across both naive subsets but far lower in memory CD8+ cells.

Each TRB cDNA library was prepared by 5' RACE (with UMI labels). Following a re-call of the 5' RACE reads, TCRdb has one entry per CDR3 protein and lacks DNA. The sample has tens of thousands of distinct CDR3 sequences. The TCR comes from a human donor in good health. Some clones in this sample may be carry-over from other donors' samples. The sample comprised memory CD8+ T cells from blood.

CDR3 sequence reads: CATQGAPRAQETQYF. The genes are TRBV6-2 or TRBV6-3 and TRBJ2-5; the TCRdb D gene call, TRBD1, has no DNA to confirm it. Germline assignment: CDR1 MNHEY and CDR2 SVGEGT. This CDR3 contains 15 residues.